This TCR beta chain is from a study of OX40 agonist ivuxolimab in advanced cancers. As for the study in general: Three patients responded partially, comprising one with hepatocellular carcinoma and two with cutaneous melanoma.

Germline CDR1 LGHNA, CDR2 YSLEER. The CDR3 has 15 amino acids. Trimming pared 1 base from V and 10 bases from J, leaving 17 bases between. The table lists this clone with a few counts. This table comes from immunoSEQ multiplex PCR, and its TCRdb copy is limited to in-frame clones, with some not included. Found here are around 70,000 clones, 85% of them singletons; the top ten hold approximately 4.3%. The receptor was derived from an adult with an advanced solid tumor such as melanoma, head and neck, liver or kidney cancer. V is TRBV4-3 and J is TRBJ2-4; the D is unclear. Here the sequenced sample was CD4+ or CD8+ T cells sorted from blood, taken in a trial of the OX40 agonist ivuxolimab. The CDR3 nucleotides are TGCGCCAGCAGCCAAGCTCGGGCCAGCCTGGGAATTCAGTACTTC. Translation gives CASSQARASLGIQYF.